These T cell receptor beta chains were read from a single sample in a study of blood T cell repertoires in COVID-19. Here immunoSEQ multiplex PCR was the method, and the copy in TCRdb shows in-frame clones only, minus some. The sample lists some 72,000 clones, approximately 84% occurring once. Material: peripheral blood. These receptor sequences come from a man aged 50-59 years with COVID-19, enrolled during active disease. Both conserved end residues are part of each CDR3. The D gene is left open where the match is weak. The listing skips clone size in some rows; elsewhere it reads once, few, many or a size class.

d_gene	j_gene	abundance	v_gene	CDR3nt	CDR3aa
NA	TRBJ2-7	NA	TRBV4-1	TGCGCCAGCAGCCCCTGGACTGACGGACCCTACGAGCAGTACTTC	CASSPWTDGPYEQYF
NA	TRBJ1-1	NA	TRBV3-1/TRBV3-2	TGTGCCAGCAGCCAAGAAGTTTTGGGGGCAAGGGCTGAAGCTTTCTTT	CASSQEVLGARAEAFF
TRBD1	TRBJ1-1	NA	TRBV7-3	TGTGCCAGCAGCCCGACAGGGACGAGCGCCACTGAAGCTTTCTTT	CASSPTGTSATEAFF
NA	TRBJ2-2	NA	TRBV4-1	TGCGCCAGCAGCCAAGACAGGGTCAACACCGGGGAGCTGTTTTTT	CASSQDRVNTGELFF
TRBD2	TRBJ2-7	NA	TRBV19	TGTGCCAGTAGTATAGGACTAGCGGGAGTCTCCTACGAGCAGTACTTC	CASSIGLAGVSYEQYF
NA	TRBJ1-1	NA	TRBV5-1	TGCGCCAGCAGCTTAGGGAGGGAGACTGAAGCTTTCTTT	CASSLGRETEAFF
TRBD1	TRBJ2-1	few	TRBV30	TGTGCCTGGAACAGGGGACCACCCAATGAGCAGTTCTTC	CAWNRGPPNEQFF
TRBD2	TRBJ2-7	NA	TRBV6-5	TGTGCCAGCAGCCAGACTAGCGGAGCCTCCTACGAGCAGTACTTC	CASSQTSGASYEQYF
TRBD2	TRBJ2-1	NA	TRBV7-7	TGTGCTAGCAGCTTAGCGCTAGACGGGAGGGCAAATGAGCAGTTCTTC	CASSLALDGRANEQFF
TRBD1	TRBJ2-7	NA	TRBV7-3	TGTGCCAGCAGCTTAGGGCCAAGGGGACAGGACTACGAGCAGTACTTC	CASSLGPRGQDYEQYF
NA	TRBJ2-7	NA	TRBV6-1	TGTGCCAGCAGTGAAGCGGGCAGCCACTACGAGCAGTACTTC	CASSEAGSHYEQYF
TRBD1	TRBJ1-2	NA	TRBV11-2	TGTGCCAGCAGCTTAGATCACGGCAGGGGGGAAGTGTTC	CASSLDHGRGEVF
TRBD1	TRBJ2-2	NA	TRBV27	TGTGCCAGCATTTCTGCGGACAGGTTGGACACCGGGGAGCTGTTTTTT	CASISADRLDTGELFF
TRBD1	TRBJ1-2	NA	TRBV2	TGTGCCAGCAGTGGGGACAGGGTGGATGGCTACACCTTC	CASSGDRVDGYTF
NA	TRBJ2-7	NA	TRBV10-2	TGCGCCAGCAGTGACCAAGGCCAGGCCATTTTAGGCGAGCAGTACTTC	CASSDQGQAILGEQYF
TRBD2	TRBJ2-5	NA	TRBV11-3	TGTGCCAGCAGCATTACTAGCGGGTCGGAGACCCAGTACTTC	CASSITSGSETQYF
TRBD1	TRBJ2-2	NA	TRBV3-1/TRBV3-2	TGTGCCAGCAGCCAAGATGAAATAAGGGGACAGGGTTTCACCGGGGAGCTGTTTTTT	CASSQDEIRGQGFTGELFF
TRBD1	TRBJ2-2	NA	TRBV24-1	TGTGCCACCAGTGGCGAGGGACAGGGGTACACCGGGGAGCTGTTTTTT	CATSGEGQGYTGELFF
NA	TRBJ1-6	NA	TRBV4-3	TGCGCCAGCAGCCAAGAAGGCCAGGGTAATTCACCCCTCCACTTT	CASSQEGQGNSPLHF
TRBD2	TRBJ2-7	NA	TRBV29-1	TGCAGCGTTGTAGCGCTAGCGGGACCCGAAAGCTCCTACGAGCAGTACTTC	CSVVALAGPESSYEQYF
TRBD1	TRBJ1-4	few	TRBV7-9	TGTGCCAGCAGACAGAGCAGGACAGGCATAAATGAAAAACTGTTTTTT	CASRQSRTGINEKLFF
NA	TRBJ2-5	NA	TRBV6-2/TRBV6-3	TGTGCCAGCAGTACCGCAGGGGCGGAGACCCAGTACTTC	CASSTAGAETQYF
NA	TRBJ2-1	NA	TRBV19	TGTGCCAGTAGGGGGGGGGCCCAAGGGTTCAATGAGCAGTTCTTC	CASRGGAQGFNEQFF